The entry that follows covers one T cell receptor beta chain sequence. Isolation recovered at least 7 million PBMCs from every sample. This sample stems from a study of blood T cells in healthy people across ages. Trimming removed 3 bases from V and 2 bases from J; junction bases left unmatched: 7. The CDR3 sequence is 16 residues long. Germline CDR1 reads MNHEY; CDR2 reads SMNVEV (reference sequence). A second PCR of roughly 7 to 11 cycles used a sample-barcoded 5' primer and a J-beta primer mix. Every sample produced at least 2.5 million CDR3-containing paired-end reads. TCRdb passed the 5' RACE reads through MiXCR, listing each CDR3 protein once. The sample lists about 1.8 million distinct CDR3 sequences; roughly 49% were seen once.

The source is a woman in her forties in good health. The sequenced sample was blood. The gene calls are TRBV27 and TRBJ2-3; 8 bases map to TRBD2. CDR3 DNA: TGTGCCAGCAGTTTTTCAGCGGGGGAGTACACAGATACGCAGTATTTT. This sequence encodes CASSFSAGEYTDTQYF.